A single sample gave rise to the 25 T cell receptor beta chains below, sequenced in a study of cytotoxic CD8 clonotypes in ibrutinib-treated CLL. Profiled with immunoSEQ multiplex PCR; TCRdb holds only in-frame clones, not every one. This repertoire shows 150,000 or so clones, 70% to 80% found once; its top ten account for 25% to 35%. The specimen comprised PBMCs, sampled after 12 months of ibrutinib treatment. The receptors were sampled from a human donor with chronic lymphocytic leukemia.

V is TRBV7-3 and J is TRBJ2-1, with D unclear. V shed 3 bases and J shed 1 base, with 4 bases lying between them. CDR3 size: 13 residues. Germline V gene data show CDR1 as SGHTA and CDR2 as FQGTGA. The CDR3: CASSLGSYNEQFF. CDR3 in DNA: TGTGCCAGCAGCTTGGGTTCCTACAATGAGCAGTTCTTC.

V gene TRBV7-9 combines with J gene TRBJ2-1, with D perhaps matching TRBD2 (5 bases). The CDR3 spans 15 residues. The V end was cut by 7 bases, the J end by 5 bases, with 18 bases between. Germline lookup yields CDR1 SEHNR and CDR2 FQNEAQ (reference sequence). CDR3: CASNPDSPVNNEQFF. The CDR3 region has the DNA TGTGCCAGCAACCCGGACTCCCCTGTAAACAATGAGCAGTTCTTC.

The chain has TRBV5-1 and TRBJ2-3; a possible D gene is TRBD2 (6 bases). Trimming cost V 2 bases and J 0 bases, with 13 bases left between them. Germline loops: CDR1 SGHRS, CDR2 YFSETQ. The CDR3 sequence is 16 residues long. CDR3 amino acids: CASSLSGGISTDTQYF. As DNA, the CDR3 is TGCGCCAGCAGCTTATCCGGGGGAATTAGCACAGATACGCAGTATTTT.

This clone was detected a few times. The chain combines TRBV9 with TRBJ1-4; a weak D match, TRBD1 (5 bases). The CDR3 extends over 15 amino acids. V was shortened by 0 bases and J by 7 bases, with 13 bases between the two germline ends. Germline CDR1 and CDR2: SGDLS and YYNGEE. The CDR3 is CASSVGGALGEKLFF. CDR3 DNA: TGTGCCAGCAGCGTAGGAGGGGCTCTGGGTGAAAAACTGTTTTTT.

This clone has a single count. This chain links TRBV27 with TRBJ2-3; D may be TRBD2 (6 bases). Per the germline V gene, CDR1 is MNHEY and CDR2 is SMNVEV (reference sequence). CDR3 length equals 17 residues. V lost 1 base to trimming and J lost 1 base, with 15 bases between them. Here the CDR3 reads CASSLYSTRGRTDTQYF. The CDR3 coding sequence is TGTGCCAGCAGTTTATATTCAACGCGGGGTCGCACAGATACGCAGTATTTT.

Written as DNA, the CDR3 is TGTGCCAGCAGACTCATAGCGGGGGGACTGACCGGGGAGCTGTTTTTT. Translating it yields CASRLIAGGLTGELFF. The rearrangement joins TRBV7-2 to TRBJ2-2; 10 nucleotides agree with TRBD2. Germline V gene data show CDR1 as SGHTA and CDR2 as FQGNSA. The CDR3 length is 16 residues. Trimming cost V 6 bases and J 5 bases; bases outside gene matches: 9.

V gene TRBV7-2 combines with J gene TRBJ1-1; 8 bases align to TRBD1. Per the germline V gene, CDR1 is SGHTA and CDR2 is FQGNSA. The CDR3 is 15 residues long. J lost 8 bases, V lost 5 bases, and 13 bases had no gene match. In nucleotides, the CDR3 is TGTGCCAGCAGCAACCGGACAGGGTTGATTTGGGAAGCTTTCTTT. It yields the protein CASSNRTGLIWEAFF. Full variable domain (remainder filled in from reference TRBV7-2 and TRBJ1-1): GAGVSQSPSNKVTEKGKDVELRCDPISGHTALYWYRQSLGQGLEFLIYFQGNSAPDKSGLPSDRFSAERTGGSVSTLTIQRTQQEDSAVYLCASSNRTGLIWEAFFGQGTRLTVV.

This chain connects TRBV7-2 to TRBJ2-7; D may match TRBD1 or TRBD2 (6 bases each). Germline values: CDR1 SGHTA, CDR2 FQGNSA. CDR3 length: 14 residues. The V end was cut by 5 bases, the J end by 0 bases, with 11 bases between. The DNA of the CDR3 is TGTGCCAGCAGCCCGGGGGCATTCTCCTACGAGCAGTACTTC. Translated, it gives CASSPGAFSYEQYF.

V usage is TRBV30 and J usage is TRBJ2-1; 13 nucleotides agree with TRBD2. The CDR3 covers 11 residues. CDR1 and CDR2 from the germline V gene are GTSNPN and SVGIG (reference sequence). With V trimmed by 1 base and J by 15 bases, 0 bases remained unmatched. The CDR3 DNA reads as TGTGCCTGGAGTGGGACTAGCGGGAGGTTCTTC. Translated: CAWSGTSGRFF.

This clone showed up just a few times. The chain combines TRBV6-6 with TRBJ2-3; 12 nucleotides match TRBD2. Trimming at V came to 5 bases and at J to 2 bases, leaving 5 bases not matched to a gene. Per the germline V gene, CDR1 is MNHNY and CDR2 is SVGAGI (reference sequence). CDR3 length: 16 amino acids. In DNA form, the CDR3 reads TGTGCCAGCAGTCGGACTAGCGGGGTTATCACAGATACGCAGTATTTT. This codes for CASSRTSGVITDTQYF.

The chain couples TRBV11-2 to TRBJ1-5, with 12 bases that match TRBD1. This CDR3 contains 16 residues. Looked up from germline, CDR1 is SGHAT and CDR2 is FQNNGV. Trimming took 3 bases from V and 11 from J; bases not matched to a gene: 11. The CDR3 spells CASSLGQGAYGWSQHF. CDR3 sequence (DNA): TGTGCCAGCAGCTTGGGACAGGGGGCGTACGGCTGGTCCCAGCATTTT.

The chain combines TRBV12-5 with TRBJ2-1; no definite D call. The CDR3 totals 11 residues. Germline-derived CDR1 and CDR2 are LGHNT and FRNRAP. V lost 2 bases to trimming and J lost 8 bases, with 4 bases between them. In nucleotides, the CDR3 is TGTGCTAGTGGTTTGCGCGATGAGCAGTTCTTC. This gives the protein CASGLRDEQFF.

This chain connects TRBV6-1 to TRBJ1-2; the D gene is possibly TRBD1 (5 bases). V gave up 7 bases and J gave up 2 bases, with 11 bases separating them. This CDR3 spans 13 amino acids. In germline, CDR1 is MNHNS, CDR2 SASEGT. The CDR3 loop is CASTRGVNYGYTF. The CDR3 DNA is TGTGCCAGCACGCGGGGGGTAAACTATGGCTACACCTTC.

The chain uses TRBV7-2 and TRBJ2-2, with a possible D match to TRBD2 (6 bases). V lost 2 bases and J 4 bases, leaving 11 bases between the germline ends. The CDR3 runs to 15 residues. Germline CDR1 reads SGHTA; CDR2 reads FQGNSA. The CDR3 DNA is TGTGCCAGCAGCTTAAGGCGGGGAGCCACCGGGGAGCTGTTTTTT. This encodes CASSLRRGATGELFF. Looking up the rest from reference TRBV7-2 and TRBJ2-2 gives the full variable domain: GAGVSQSPSNKVTEKGKDVELRCDPISGHTALYWYRQSLGQGLEFLIYFQGNSAPDKSGLPSDRFSAERTGGSVSTLTIQRTQQEDSAVYLCASSLRRGATGELFFGEGSRLTVL.

This clone was seen more than once but under ten times. V is TRBV2 and J is TRBJ1-2; 9 bases are shared with TRBD1. The CDR3 is 15 amino acids. V gave up 8 bases and J gave up 7 bases; unmatched junction bases: 14. Germline values: CDR1 SNHLY, CDR2 FYNNEI. The CDR3 DNA sequence: TGTGCCAGCTTACTACACGGGACAGGGTTACCTGGCTACACCTTC. It translates to CASLLHGTGLPGYTF.

The V and J genes are TRBV28 and TRBJ1-2; D perhaps matches TRBD1 (5 bases). This CDR3 has 15 residues. Germline V CDR1 and CDR2: MDHEN, SYDVKM. The germline V and J ends were trimmed by 6 bases and 8 bases, with 22 bases remaining between them. Here the CDR3 reads CASSIPSTGSGGYTF. The DNA of the CDR3 is TGTGCCAGCAGCATCCCCTCCACAGGATCGGGGGGCTACACCTTC.

In its sample, this clone was seen a few times. The J gene is TRBJ2-7, the V gene TRBV2; 10 bases match TRBD2. V shed 2 bases and J 6 bases; nucleotides not matched to a gene: 7. CDR1 and CDR2 (germline): SNHLY, FYNNEI. CDR3 length: 15 residues. The CDR3 nucleotides are TGTGCCAGCAGTGAAATAGTAAGCGGGGGGGCCGAGCAGTACTTC. Protein sequence: CASSEIVSGGAEQYF.

The chain has TRBV7-9 and TRBJ1-6; no clear D. CDR3 length equals 14 residues. Germline CDR1 SEHNR, CDR2 FQNEAQ (reference sequence). The V end lost 1 base, the J end lost 10 bases, and 11 bases lay between the germline ends. The CDR3 nucleotides are TGTGCCAGCAGCTTAGGGCCCGCGAGCTCACCCCTCCACTTT. Its protein is CASSLGPASSPLHF.

This clone was recorded once. The gene calls are TRBV5-8 and TRBJ1-1; 8 bases agree with TRBD1. CDR1 is SGHTS and CDR2 is YDEGEE in the germline V gene. V trimming: 2 bases; J trimming: 4 bases; junction bases outside the gene matches: 7. The CDR3 is made up of 15 amino acids. The CDR3 DNA is TGTGCCAGCAGCTTCCAGGGGGCGCTGGGCACTGAAGCTTTCTTT. The encoded protein is CASSFQGALGTEAFF.

This clone was detected a few times. The chain recombines TRBV2 with TRBJ2-7, with D tentatively TRBD2 (7 bases). Trimming stripped 6 bases from V and 2 bases from J, with 14 bases between. Germline V gene data show CDR1 as SNHLY and CDR2 as FYNNEI. This CDR3 region has 14 residues. The CDR3 loop reads CASSVEGGAYEQYF. CDR3 bases: TGTGCCAGCAGCGTTGAGGGGGGGGCCTACGAGCAGTACTTC.

This clone appeared once. The chain joins TRBV7-8 to TRBJ1-2; no firm D call. This CDR3 spans 14 amino acids. Trimming took off 5 bases at V and 3 bases at J, with 13 bases between the two ends. Germline V gives CDR1 SGHVS, CDR2 FQNEAQ. CDR3 sequence: CASSATDGDYGYTF. DNA for the CDR3: TGTGCCAGCAGCGCGACCGATGGAGACTATGGCTACACCTTC.

V usage is TRBV30 and J usage is TRBJ2-2; 10 bases map to TRBD1. V was pared by 5 bases and J by 6 bases, with 6 bases of the junction left unmatched. This CDR3 region has 14 residues. Germline CDR1 is GTSNPN and CDR2 is SVGIG (reference sequence). The chain's CDR3 is CAWQKGTGAGELFF. In nucleotides, the CDR3 is TGTGCCTGGCAAAAGGGGACAGGGGCCGGGGAGCTGTTTTTT.

The chain combines TRBV9 with TRBJ2-1; no firm D call. Germline V lookup: CDR1 SGDLS, CDR2 YYNGEE. V lost 7 bases and J 8 bases, leaving 13 bases between the germline ends. This CDR3 has 12 amino acids. The CDR3 coding sequence is TGTGCCAGCTCATCAGTTTCGGATGAGCAGTTCTTC. It yields the protein CASSSVSDEQFF.

The V gene is TRBV7-2, the J gene TRBJ1-6; maybe TRBD1 (6 bases). Germline values: CDR1 SGHTA, CDR2 FQGNSA. Trimming took off 5 bases at V and 7 bases at J, with 18 bases between the two ends. The CDR3 runs to 16 residues. For the CDR3, the DNA is TGTGCCAGCAGCGAACGCTCGACAGGTGGGAATTCACCCCTCCACTTT. It is translated as CASSERSTGGNSPLHF.

The rearrangement joins TRBV19 to TRBJ2-2; 8 bases line up with TRBD2. Per the germline V gene, CDR1 is LNHDA and CDR2 is SQIVND (reference sequence). V gave up 5 bases and J gave up 4 bases; unmatched junction bases: 9. This CDR3 has 16 residues. CDR3 bases: TGTGCCAGTAGTTCGTCAGTAGCGGGGCTCACCGGGGAGCTGTTTTTT. Protein sequence: CASSSSVAGLTGELFF. Together with reference TRBV19 and TRBJ2-2, the CDR3 gives the full variable domain: DGGITQSPKYLFRKEGQNVTLSCEQNLNHDAMYWYRQDPGQGLRLIYYSQIVNDFQKGDIAEGYSVSREKKESFPLTVTSAQKNPTAFYLCASSSSVAGLTGELFFGEGSRLTVL.